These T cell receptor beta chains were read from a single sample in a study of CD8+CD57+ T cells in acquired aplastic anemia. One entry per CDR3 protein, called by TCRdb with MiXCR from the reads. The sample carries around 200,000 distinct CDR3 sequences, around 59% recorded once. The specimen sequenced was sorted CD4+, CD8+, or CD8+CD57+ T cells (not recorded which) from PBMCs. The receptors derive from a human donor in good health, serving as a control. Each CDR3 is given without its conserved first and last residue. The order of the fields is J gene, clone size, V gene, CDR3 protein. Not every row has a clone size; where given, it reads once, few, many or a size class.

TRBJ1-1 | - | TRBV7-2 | ASSLAGLAGDMNTEAF
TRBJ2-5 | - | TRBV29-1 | SGNTAEETQY
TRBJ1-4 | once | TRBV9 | ASSGWGDSHEKLF
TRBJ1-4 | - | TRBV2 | ASTGTEKLF
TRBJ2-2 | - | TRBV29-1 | SVEDHGGNTGELF
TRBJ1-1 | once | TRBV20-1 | SAPRSRGTEAF
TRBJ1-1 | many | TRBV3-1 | ASSYTRQNTEAF
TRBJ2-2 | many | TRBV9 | ASSPSKAGELF
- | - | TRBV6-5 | ASSSGGGQPQH
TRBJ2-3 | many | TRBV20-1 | SASGGGGAPDTQY
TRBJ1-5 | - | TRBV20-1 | SARPGTGGFNQPQH
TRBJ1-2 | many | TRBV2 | ASSQDLGGYT
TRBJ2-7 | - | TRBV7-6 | ASSLVVGASYEQY
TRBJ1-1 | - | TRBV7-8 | ASRSDGSNTEAF
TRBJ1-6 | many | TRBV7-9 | ASSPHDNSPLH
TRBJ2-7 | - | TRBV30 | AWSQGQYTSNEQY
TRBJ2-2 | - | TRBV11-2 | ATSPGAHTGELF
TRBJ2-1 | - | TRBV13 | ASSFSTDTYNEQF
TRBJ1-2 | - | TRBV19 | AGDRSCYGYT
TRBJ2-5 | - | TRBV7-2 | ASSSYGGETQY
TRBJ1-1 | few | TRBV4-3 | ASSPAEGGGTEAF
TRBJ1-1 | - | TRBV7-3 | ASSLAGETEAF
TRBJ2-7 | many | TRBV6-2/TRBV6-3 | ASSPNSLGYDEQY
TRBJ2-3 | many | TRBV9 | ASSVSSTDTQY
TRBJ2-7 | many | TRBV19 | ASSINGVPAEQY
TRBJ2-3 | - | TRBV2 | ASTYTDTQY
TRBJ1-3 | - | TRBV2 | ASGLGNTIY
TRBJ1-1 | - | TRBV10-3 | AISESYEGEAF
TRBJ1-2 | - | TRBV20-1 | SARDGRVGYGYT
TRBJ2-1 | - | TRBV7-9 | ASSWTNEQF
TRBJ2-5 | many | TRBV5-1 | ASSGTGETQY
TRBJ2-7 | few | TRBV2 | ASSTGTGGYEQY
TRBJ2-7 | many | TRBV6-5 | ASSYEGHSYEQY
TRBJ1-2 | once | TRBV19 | ASSISGTGRYGYT
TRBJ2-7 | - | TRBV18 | ASSPPGRGGGEQY
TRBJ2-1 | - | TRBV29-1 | SVVVAVNEQF
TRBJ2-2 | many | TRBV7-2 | ASSPGQGRNTGELF
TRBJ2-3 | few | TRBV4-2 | ASSQAYRGQSGDTQY
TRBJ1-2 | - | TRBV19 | ASTSTGGRYGYT
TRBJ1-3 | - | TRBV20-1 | SARQGASGNTIY
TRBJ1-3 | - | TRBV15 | ATSRSDGNTIY
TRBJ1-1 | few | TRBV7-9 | ASSTNRGEAF
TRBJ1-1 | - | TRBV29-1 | SVEEGGGTEAF
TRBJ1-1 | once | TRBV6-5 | ASTPRTATEAF
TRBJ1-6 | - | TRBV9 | ASSLRTGSPLH
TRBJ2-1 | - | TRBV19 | ASSMGGHLNTEAFGEQF
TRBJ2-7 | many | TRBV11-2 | ASSRPGPYEQY
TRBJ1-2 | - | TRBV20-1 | SASPGKRGGYT
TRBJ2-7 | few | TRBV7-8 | ASSSQGQGPYEQY
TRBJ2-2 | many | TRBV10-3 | AISDQQGWNTGELF